The 11 T cell receptor beta chains given below trace back to one sample, sequenced in a study of T cells in Graves' hyperthyroidism and ophthalmopathy. TCR beta CDR3 regions were amplified from RNA. TCR CDR3 regions were first amplified by RT-PCR with HTBI primers. Using its own MiXCR run on the multiplex PCR reads, TCRdb lists one record per CDR3 protein. The table shows a few hundred thousand distinct CDR3 sequences, with 25% occurring only once. Sequenced material: blood. These receptor sequences come from a man aged 45-65 years with Graves' hyperthyroidism.

The table lists this clonotype with many counts. The chain recombines TRBV6-1 with TRBJ2-5; D is possibly TRBD1 (6 bases). V lost 2 bases and J lost 7, with 20 bases in between. CDR3 length: 16 residues. The germline CDR1 and CDR2 sequences are MNHNS and SASEGT. The CDR3 sequence: CASSEFKTRTVLTQYF. In DNA, the CDR3 is TGTGCCAGCAGTGAATTCAAAACAAGGACAGTCCTGACCCAGTACTTC.

This clonotype was observed many times. The chain joins TRBV20-1 to TRBJ2-1; 12 positions agree with TRBD2. The CDR3 length is 18 residues. Germline values: CDR1 DFQATT, CDR2 SNEGSKA (reference sequence). Trimming at V came to 0 bases and at J to 5 bases, leaving 11 bases not matched to a gene. In DNA, the CDR3 is TGCAGTGCTAGAGATATGATCCTAGCGGGAGGGCCTCACAATGAGCAGTTCTTC. Translation gives CSARDMILAGGPHNEQFF.

This clonotype was observed a single time. The chain uses TRBV29-1 and TRBJ2-1, with TRBD2 matching 7 bases. The CDR3 is 14 amino acids. With 6 bases clipped from V and 7 bases from J, the junction kept 12 bases outside the gene matches. In germline, CDR1 is SQVTM, CDR2 ANQGSEA. The CDR3 spells CSVRGSGWTNEQFF. CDR3 coding DNA: TGCAGCGTAAGGGGTAGCGGGTGGACTAATGAGCAGTTCTTC.

This clonotype was detected ten times or more. The CDR3 DNA reads TGTGCCAGCAGTTTGGCGGCACGGTCCTACAATGAGCAGTTCTTC. The encoded protein is CASSLAARSYNEQFF. V usage is TRBV12-3 or TRBV12-4 and J usage is TRBJ2-1, with unresolved D. V lost 3 bases, J lost 1 base, and 10 bases lay in between. CDR3 size: 15 residues.

This clonotype was seen only a few times. CDR3 region: CATSPGDAGNTIYF. In DNA form, the CDR3 reads TGTGCCACCAGCCCAGGGGACGCTGGAAACACCATATATTTT. The rearrangement joins TRBV15 to TRBJ1-3; D is possibly TRBD1 (6 bases). The V end was cut by 5 bases, the J end by 2 bases, with 10 bases between. The length of the CDR3 is 14 residues. Germline V lookup: CDR1 LNHNV, CDR2 YYDKDF (reference sequence).

This clonotype showed up just a few times. The rearrangement links TRBV11-3 to TRBJ2-1; TRBD2 agrees at 8 bases. The junction had 17 bases not matched to a gene; V was cut back by 7 bases and J by 12 bases. The germline V gene encodes CDR1 SGHNT and CDR2 YENEEA. The CDR3 spans 15 residues. This CDR3 is CASTALRAGLGPQFF. The CDR3 DNA follows: TGTGCCAGCACCGCACTGAGAGCGGGACTAGGGCCGCAGTTCTTC. The whole variable domain, remainder taken from reference TRBV11-3 and TRBJ2-1, is EAGVVQSPRYKIIEKKQPVAFWCNPISGHNTLYWYLQNLGQGPELLIRYENEEAVDDSQLPKDRFSAERLKGVDSTLKIQPAELGDSAVYLCASTALRAGLGPQFFGPGTRLTVL.

This clonotype was seen only a few times. The chain links TRBV30 to TRBJ2-5, with 9 bases matching TRBD1. There are 14 residues in the CDR3. Germline assignment: CDR1 GTSNPN and CDR2 SVGIG (reference sequence). Unmatched junction bases numbered 7, after V lost 3 bases and J lost 5 bases. CDR3 residues: CAWRPGQGRETQYF. The DNA for the CDR3 is TGTGCCTGGAGACCAGGACAGGGGAGGGAGACCCAGTACTTC.

The chain combines TRBV6-1 with TRBJ2-3; 11 bases agree with TRBD2. Per the germline V gene, CDR1 is MNHNS and CDR2 is SASEGT. With 6 bases clipped from V and 5 bases from J, the junction kept 7 bases outside the gene matches. This CDR3 is 15 amino acids long. The CDR3 DNA reads as TGTGCCAGCAGCCTAAAACTAGCGGGAGTAGATACGCAGTATTTT. Its protein is CASSLKLAGVDTQYF.

The chain carries TRBV2 and TRBJ2-2; TRBD1 aligns across 7 bases. The V segment lost 1 base and the J segment 7 bases; nucleotides outside the gene matches: 9. The CDR3 runs to 16 residues. Germline CDR1 and CDR2: SNHLY and FYNNEI. CDR3 loop: CASSEEGAHFGGELFF. The CDR3 coding sequence is TGTGCCAGCAGTGAAGAGGGGGCGCACTTTGGCGGGGAGCTGTTTTTT.

This clonotype appeared a single time. The DNA of the CDR3 is TGTGCCAGCAGCTTGTGGGGGAGAGGGACTGAAGCTTTCTTT. This gives the protein CASSLWGRGTEAFF. The V gene is TRBV5-5, the J gene TRBJ1-1, with D perhaps TRBD1 (5 bases). Trimming left V 1 base short and J 5 bases short, with 12 bases between. Germline V CDR1 and CDR2: SGHKS, YYEKEE (reference sequence). The CDR3 consists of 14 residues.

This clonotype was seen only a few times. Since a much larger clone is just one base distant, this may be a read error. V and J are TRBV3-1 and TRBJ2-7; 9 nucleotides align to TRBD2. After removal of 3 bases from V and 7 bases from J, the junction contained 10 bases not matched to a gene. The CDR3 is made up of 15 amino acids. Germline V CDR1 and CDR2: LGHDT, YNNKEL (reference sequence). The CDR3 DNA sequence: TGTGCCAGCAGCCAGAGAAGGGCGGGAGGGCCGGAGCAGTACTTC. This translates into CASSQRRAGGPEQYF.